This T cell receptor beta chain was identified in a study of cytomegalovirus exposure and HLA in healthy donors. The CDR3 is made up of 14 amino acids. CDR1 is MGHDK, CDR2 SYGVNS, per germline. The ends were cut back, 8 bases at V and 10 bases at J, with 18 bases in the middle. PCR involved 60 Vbeta and 13 Jbeta primers. Some clones are missing from TCRdb's copy, which holds only in-frame ones; the method was immunoSEQ multiplex PCR. The sample carries 95,000 to 100,000 clones, 76% recorded once. The specimen was PBMCs. The genes are TRBV25-1 and TRBJ1-6; a weak D match, TRBD1 (6 bases). The clonotype was recovered from a middle-aged man in good health and CMV-seronegative. CDR3 in amino acids: CASATGTKGSPLHF. The CDR3 DNA reads TGTGCCAGCGCCACAGGGACTAAGGGATCACCCCTCCACTTT.